This TCR beta chain came from a study of glioma-infiltrating T cells. The CDR3 is made up of 13 amino acids. Trimming cost V 7 bases and J 0 bases, with 10 bases left between them. Per the germline V gene, CDR1 is MNHNS and CDR2 is SASEGT. The study's findings and limits: Tissue and blood shared very few CDR3 sequences. Non-neoplastic patients had below-expected tissue-blood divergence, while all gliomas exceeded expectation.

There are a few counts of this clonotype. Its antigen is still unknown. Amplification of TCR alpha and beta CDR3 regions from RNA used iRepertoire nested multiplex PCR. One-step reverse transcription and amplification started from about 100-400 ng of tissue mRNA or PBMC total RNA. In TCRdb, the multiplex PCR reads were re-called with MiXCR into one record per CDR3 protein. The table has roughly 120,000 distinct CDR3 sequences, roughly 24% seen once. The V and J genes are TRBV6-1 and TRBJ2-7, with D unresolved. This TCR derives from a human donor with low-grade glioma or glioblastoma, undergoing nonglioma brain surgery, or in good health (not recorded which). Material for sequencing was glioma tissue, nonneoplastic brain tissue, or PBMCs (not recorded which). This CDR3 is CASIPESSYEQYF. Written as DNA, the CDR3 is TGTGCCAGCATCCCTGAAAGCTCCTACGAGCAGTACTTC.